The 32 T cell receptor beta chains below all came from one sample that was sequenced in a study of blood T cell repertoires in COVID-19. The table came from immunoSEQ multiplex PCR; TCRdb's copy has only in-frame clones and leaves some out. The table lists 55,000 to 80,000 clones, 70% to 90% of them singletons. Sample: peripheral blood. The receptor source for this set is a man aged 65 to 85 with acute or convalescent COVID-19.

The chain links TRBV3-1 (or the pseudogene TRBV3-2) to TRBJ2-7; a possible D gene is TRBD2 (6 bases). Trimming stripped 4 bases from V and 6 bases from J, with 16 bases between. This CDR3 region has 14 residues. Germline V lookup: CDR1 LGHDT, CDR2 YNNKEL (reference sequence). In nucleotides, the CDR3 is TGTGCCAGCAGCCCGATTTTGGGGGGATCCGAGCAGTACTTC. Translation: CASSPILGGSEQYF.

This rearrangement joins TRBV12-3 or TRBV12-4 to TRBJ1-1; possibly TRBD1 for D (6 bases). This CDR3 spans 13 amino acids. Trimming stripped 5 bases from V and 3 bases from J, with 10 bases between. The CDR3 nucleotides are TGTGCCAGCAGTAAAAAGGGGGACACTGAAGCTTTCTTT. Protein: CASSKKGDTEAFF.

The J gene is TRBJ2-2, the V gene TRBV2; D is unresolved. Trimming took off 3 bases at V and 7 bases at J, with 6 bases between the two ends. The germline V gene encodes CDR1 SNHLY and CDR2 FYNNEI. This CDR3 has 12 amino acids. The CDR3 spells CASSDGFGELFF. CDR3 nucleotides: TGTGCCAGCAGTGACGGTTTCGGGGAGCTGTTTTTT.

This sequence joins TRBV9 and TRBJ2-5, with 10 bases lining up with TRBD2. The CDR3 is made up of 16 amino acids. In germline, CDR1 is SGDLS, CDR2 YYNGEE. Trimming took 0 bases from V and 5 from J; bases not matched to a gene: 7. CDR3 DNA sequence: TGTGCCAGCAGCGTAGCCCCACTAGCGGGGAAGGAGACCCAGTACTTC. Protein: CASSVAPLAGKETQYF.

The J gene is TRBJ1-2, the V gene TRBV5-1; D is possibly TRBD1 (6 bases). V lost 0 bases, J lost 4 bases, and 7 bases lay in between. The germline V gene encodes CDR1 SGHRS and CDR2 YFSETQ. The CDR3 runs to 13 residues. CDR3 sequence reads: CASSLDRAYGYTF. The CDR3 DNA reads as TGCGCCAGCAGCTTGGACAGGGCCTATGGCTACACCTTC.

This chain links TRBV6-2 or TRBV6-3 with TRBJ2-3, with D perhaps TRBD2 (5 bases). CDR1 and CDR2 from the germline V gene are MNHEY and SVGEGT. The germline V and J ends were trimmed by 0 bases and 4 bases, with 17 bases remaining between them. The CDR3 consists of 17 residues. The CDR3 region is CASSYSQGGVGADTQYF. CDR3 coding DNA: TGTGCCAGCAGTTACTCCCAAGGAGGAGTCGGGGCAGATACGCAGTATTTT.

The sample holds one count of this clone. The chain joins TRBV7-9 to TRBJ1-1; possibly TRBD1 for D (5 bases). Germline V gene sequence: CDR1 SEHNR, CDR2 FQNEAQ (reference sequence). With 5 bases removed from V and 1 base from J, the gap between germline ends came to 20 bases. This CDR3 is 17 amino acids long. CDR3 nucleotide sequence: TGTGCCAGCAGCCTAACATTCACGGGGGTCCCGAACACTGAAGCTTTCTTT. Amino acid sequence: CASSLTFTGVPNTEAFF.

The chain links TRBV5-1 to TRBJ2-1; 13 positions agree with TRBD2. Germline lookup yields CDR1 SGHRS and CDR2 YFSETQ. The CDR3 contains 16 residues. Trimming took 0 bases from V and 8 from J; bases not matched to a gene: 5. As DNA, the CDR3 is TGCGCCAGCAGCTTGGGTGGGACTAGCGGGGTCGATGAGCAGTTCTTC. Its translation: CASSLGGTSGVDEQFF.

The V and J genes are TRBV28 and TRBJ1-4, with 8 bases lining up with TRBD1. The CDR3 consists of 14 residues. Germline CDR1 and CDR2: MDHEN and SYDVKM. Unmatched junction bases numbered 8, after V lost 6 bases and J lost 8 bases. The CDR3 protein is CASRPQGAREKLFF. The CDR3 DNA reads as TGTGCCAGCAGACCCCAGGGGGCACGGGAAAAACTGTTTTTT.

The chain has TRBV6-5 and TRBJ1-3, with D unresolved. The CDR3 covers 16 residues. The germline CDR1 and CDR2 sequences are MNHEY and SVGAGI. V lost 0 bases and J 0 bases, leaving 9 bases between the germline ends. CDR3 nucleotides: TGTGCCAGCAGTTACTCGCAGTCCGACTCTGGAAACACCATATATTTT. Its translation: CASSYSQSDSGNTIYF.

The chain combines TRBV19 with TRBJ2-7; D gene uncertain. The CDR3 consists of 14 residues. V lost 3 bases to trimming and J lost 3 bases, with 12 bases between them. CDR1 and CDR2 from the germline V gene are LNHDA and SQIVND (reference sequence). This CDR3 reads CASSIQAFLYEQYF. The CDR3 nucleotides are TGTGCCAGTAGTATTCAAGCGTTCCTCTACGAGCAGTACTTC. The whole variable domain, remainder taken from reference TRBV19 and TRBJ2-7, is DGGITQSPKYLFRKEGQNVTLSCEQNLNHDAMYWYRQDPGQGLRLIYYSQIVNDFQKGDIAEGYSVSREKKESFPLTVTSAQKNPTAFYLCASSIQAFLYEQYFGPGTRLTVT.

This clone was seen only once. The CDR3 sequence is CASSRQAGSYEQYF. CDR3 nucleotide sequence: TGTGCCAGCAGTCGGCAGGCAGGCTCCTACGAGCAGTACTTC. This chain uses TRBV6-5 with TRBJ2-7; D is uncertain. This CDR3 region has 14 residues. Per germline, CDR1 MNHEY and CDR2 SVGAGI. Between the trimmed V and J ends, which lost 5 bases and 0 bases, there was a span of 11 bases.

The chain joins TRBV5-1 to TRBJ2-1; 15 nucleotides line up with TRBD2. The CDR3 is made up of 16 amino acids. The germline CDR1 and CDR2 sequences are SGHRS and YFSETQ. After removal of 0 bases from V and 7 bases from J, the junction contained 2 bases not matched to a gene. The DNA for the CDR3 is TGCGCCAGCAGCTTGGCAGGACTAGCGGGAGGGAATGAGCAGTTCTTC. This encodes CASSLAGLAGGNEQFF.

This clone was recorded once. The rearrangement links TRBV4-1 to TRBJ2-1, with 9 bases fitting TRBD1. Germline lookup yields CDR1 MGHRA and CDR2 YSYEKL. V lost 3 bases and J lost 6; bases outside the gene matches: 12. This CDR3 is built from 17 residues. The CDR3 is CASSHPGLGQGSNEQFF. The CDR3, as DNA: TGCGCCAGCAGCCACCCCGGCCTGGGACAGGGAAGCAATGAGCAGTTCTTC.

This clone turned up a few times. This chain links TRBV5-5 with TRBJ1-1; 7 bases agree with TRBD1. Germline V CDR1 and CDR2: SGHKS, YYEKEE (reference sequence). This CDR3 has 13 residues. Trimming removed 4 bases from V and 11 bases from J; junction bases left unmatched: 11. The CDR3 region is CASSGDSLYTAFF. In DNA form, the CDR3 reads TGTGCCAGCAGCGGGGACAGCCTGTATACGGCTTTCTTT.

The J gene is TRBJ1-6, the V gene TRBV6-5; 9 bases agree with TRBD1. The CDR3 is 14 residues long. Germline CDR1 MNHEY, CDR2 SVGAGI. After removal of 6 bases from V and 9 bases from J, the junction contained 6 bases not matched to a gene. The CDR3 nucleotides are TGTGCCAGCAGGGGACAGGGCACGGGTTCACCCCTCCACTTT. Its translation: CASRGQGTGSPLHF.

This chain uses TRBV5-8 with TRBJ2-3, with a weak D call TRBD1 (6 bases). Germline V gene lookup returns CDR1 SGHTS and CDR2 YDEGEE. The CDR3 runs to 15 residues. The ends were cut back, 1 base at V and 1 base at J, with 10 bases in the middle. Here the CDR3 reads CASSLPQGGTDTQYF. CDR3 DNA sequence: TGTGCCAGCAGCTTGCCACAGGGAGGCACAGATACGCAGTATTTT.

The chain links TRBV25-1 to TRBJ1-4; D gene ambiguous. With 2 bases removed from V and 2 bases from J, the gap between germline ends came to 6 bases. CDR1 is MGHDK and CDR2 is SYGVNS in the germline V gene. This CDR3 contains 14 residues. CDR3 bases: TGTGCCAGCAGTGAACAACAGACTAATGAAAAACTGTTTTTT. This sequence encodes CASSEQQTNEKLFF.

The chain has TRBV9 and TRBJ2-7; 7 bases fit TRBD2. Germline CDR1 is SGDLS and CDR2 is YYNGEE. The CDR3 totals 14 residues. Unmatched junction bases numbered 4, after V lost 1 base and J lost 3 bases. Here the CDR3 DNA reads TGTGCCAGCAGCGTACCGGGAGGAGTCTACGAGCAGTACTTC. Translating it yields CASSVPGGVYEQYF.

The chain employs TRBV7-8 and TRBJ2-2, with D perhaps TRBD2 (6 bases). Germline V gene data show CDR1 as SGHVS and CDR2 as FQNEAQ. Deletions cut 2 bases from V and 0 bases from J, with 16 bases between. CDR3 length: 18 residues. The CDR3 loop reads CASSLLAGAGPNTGELFF. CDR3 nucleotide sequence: TGTGCCAGCAGCTTATTGGCCGGGGCGGGGCCGAACACCGGGGAGCTGTTTTTT.

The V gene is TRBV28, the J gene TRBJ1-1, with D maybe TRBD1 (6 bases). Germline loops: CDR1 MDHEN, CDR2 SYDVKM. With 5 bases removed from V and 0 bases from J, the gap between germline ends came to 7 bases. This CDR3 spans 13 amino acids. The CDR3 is CASSGTLNTEAFF. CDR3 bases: TGTGCCAGCAGTGGGACATTGAACACTGAAGCTTTCTTT.

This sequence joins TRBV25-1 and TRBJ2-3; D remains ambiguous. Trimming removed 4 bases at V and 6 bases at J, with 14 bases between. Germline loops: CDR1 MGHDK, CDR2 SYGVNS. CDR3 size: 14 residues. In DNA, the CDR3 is TGTGCCAGCAGTGGAAAGCCAATCTCCGATACGCAGTATTTT. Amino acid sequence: CASSGKPISDTQYF.

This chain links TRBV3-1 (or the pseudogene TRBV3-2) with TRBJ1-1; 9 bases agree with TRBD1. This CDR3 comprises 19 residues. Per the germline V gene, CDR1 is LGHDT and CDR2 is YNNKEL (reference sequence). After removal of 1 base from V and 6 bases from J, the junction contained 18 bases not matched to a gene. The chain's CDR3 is CASSQGGTGRLGLRPEAFF. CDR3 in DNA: TGTGCCAGCAGCCAAGGGGGGACAGGGAGACTCGGCCTCCGTCCTGAAGCTTTCTTT.

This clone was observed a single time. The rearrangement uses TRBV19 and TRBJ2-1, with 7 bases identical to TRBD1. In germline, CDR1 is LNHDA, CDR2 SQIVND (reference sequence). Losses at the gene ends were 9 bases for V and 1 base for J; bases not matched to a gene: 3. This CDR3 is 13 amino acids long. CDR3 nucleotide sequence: TGTGCCAGCAGGGGGAAATCCTACAATGAGCAGTTCTTC. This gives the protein CASRGKSYNEQFF.

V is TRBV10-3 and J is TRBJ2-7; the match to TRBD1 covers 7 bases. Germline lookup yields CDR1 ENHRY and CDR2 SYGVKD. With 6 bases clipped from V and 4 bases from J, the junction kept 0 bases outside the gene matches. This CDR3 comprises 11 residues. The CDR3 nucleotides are TGTGCCATCAGGACAGGGTACGAGCAGTACTTC. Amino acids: CAIRTGYEQYF.

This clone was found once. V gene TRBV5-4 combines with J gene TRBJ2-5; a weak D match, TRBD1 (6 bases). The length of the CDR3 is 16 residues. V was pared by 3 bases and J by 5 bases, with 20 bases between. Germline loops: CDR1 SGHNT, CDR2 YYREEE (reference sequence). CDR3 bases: TGTGCCAGCAGCTCGTTCGCGACAGGAACATTGGAGACCCAGTACTTC. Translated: CASSSFATGTLETQYF.

The CDR3 coding sequence is TGCAGTGCTAGTTTTACGGGGGTCGGAACTGAAGCTTTCTTT. Protein product: CSASFTGVGTEAFF. V and J are TRBV20-1 and TRBJ1-1; TRBD1 is a possible D gene (5 bases). Looked up from germline, CDR1 is DFQATT and CDR2 is SNEGSKA (reference sequence). The CDR3 is made up of 14 amino acids. Trimming pared 3 bases from V and 5 bases from J, leaving 16 bases between.

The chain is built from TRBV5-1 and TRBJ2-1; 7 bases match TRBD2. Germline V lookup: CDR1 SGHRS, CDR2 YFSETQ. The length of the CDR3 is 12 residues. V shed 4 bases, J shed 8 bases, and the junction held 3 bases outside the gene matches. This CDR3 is CASSPRGDEQFF. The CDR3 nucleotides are TGCGCCAGCAGCCCCCGGGGGGATGAGCAGTTCTTC.

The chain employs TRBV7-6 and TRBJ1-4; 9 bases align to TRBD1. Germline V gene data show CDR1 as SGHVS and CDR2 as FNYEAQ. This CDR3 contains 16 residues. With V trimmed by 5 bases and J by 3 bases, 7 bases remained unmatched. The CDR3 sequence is CASSPLGQGPNEKLFF. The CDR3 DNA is TGTGCCAGCAGCCCCCTGGGACAGGGCCCTAATGAAAAACTGTTTTTT.

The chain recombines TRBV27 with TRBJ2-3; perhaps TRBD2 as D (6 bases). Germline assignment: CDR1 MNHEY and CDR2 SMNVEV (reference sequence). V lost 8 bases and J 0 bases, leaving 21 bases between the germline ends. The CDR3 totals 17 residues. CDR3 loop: CASALRQPRGSTDTQYF. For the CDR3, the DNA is TGTGCCAGCGCCTTACGACAGCCACGGGGGAGCACAGATACGCAGTATTTT.

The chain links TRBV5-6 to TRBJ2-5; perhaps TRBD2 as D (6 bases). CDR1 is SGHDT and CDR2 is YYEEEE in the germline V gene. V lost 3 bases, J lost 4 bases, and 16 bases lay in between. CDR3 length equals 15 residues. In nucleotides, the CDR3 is TGTGCCAGCAGCTGGGGACTCCCAACCCCAGAGACCCAGTACTTC. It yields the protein CASSWGLPTPETQYF.

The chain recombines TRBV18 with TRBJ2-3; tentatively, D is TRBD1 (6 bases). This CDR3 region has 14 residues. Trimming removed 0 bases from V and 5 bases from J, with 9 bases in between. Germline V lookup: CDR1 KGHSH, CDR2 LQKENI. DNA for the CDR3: TGTGCCAGCTCACCACCGCACAGGGTAGATACGCAGTATTTT. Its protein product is CASSPPHRVDTQYF.